This T cell receptor beta chain was retrieved from a study of graft-versus-host responses after intestinal transplantation. This clone was observed a single time. Its specificity is unknown. Germline-derived CDR1 and CDR2 are MNHNS and SASEGT. V dropped 2 bases and J dropped 4; count of bases not matched to a gene: 3. The CDR3 loop spans 14 amino acids. Profiling relied on immunoSEQ multiplex PCR, and the TCRdb table lists in-frame clones only, not all of them. The table records 100,000 to 120,000 clones, roughly 95% of them present only once. General study points: Recipient marrow contained GvH clones, some of which appeared first in ileum or blood. The presence of high graft-versus-host to host-versus-graft clonal ratios in allografts characterized patients with graft-donor T cell macrochimerism.

The sequencing used unstimulated CD8+ T cells sorted from spleen or lymph node cells, collected before intestinal transplant. The rearrangement links TRBV6-1 to TRBJ2-5; 8 bases agree with TRBD2. The clonotype originates from a human donor who received an intestinal transplant. This chain's CDR3 is CASSESGGGETQYF. The CDR3 region has the DNA TGTGCCAGCAGTGAATCGGGGGGGGGAGAGACCCAGTACTTC.